These T cell receptor beta chains were read from a single sample in a study of pediatric ulcerative colitis. Clones were read by immunoSEQ multiplex PCR, and TCRdb kept only the in-frame ones, dropping some. The sample consists of fewer than 30,000 clones, 65% to 80% of them appearing once. What was sequenced was gut tissue. The receptor source for this set is a boy aged 5-17 years with severe ulcerative colitis. CDR3s include the opening cysteine and the closing phenylalanine or tryptophan. A D gene is named only where the DNA matches it firmly. Not all rows give a size; the values are once, few, many and, for expanded clones, a class.

cdr3_nt | cdr3_aa | cdr3_length | j_call | d_call | clone_size | v_call
TGTGCCAGCAGCTTAGTCGGGACAGGGAACCACGAGCAGTACTTC | CASSLVGTGNHEQYF | 15 | TRBJ2-7 | TRBD1 | NA | TRBV7-2
TGTGCCATCCAGGACAGCAGAAGCAATCAGCCCCAGCATTTT | CAIQDSRSNQPQHF | 14 | TRBJ1-5 | NA | NA | TRBV27
TGTGCCAGCAGCGTAGCGCCGGGAACGGCCTACGAGCAGTACTTC | CASSVAPGTAYEQYF | 15 | TRBJ2-7 | NA | few | TRBV9
TGTGCCAGCAGTTTTGCGGGCATCTACAATGAGCAGTTCTTC | CASSFAGIYNEQFF | 14 | TRBJ2-1 | NA | once | TRBV11-3
TGTGCCAGCAGCGCTCCAGGGGAGGGCATTTTGACGGAGACCCAGTACTTC | CASSAPGEGILTETQYF | 17 | TRBJ2-5 | NA | NA | TRBV7-9
TGTGCCAGCAGCGGCCAAGAGACCCAGTACTTC | CASSGQETQYF | 11 | TRBJ2-5 | NA | NA | TRBV9
TGTGCTAGTGGTTTGCCCCCCACGCGCCGTCAAGCTCATGAGCAGTTCTTC | CASGLPPTRRQAHEQFF | 17 | TRBJ2-1 | NA | few | TRBV12-5
TGTGCCAGCAGCGTAGGGGTGTCTAGCGGCGCCTATAGCACAGATACGCAGTATTTT | CASSVGVSSGAYSTDTQYF | 19 | TRBJ2-3 | TRBD2 | once | TRBV9
TGTGCCAGCAGTGAATCTGCGGGTCGTAGCGAGGGACTTATCTTC | CASSESAGRSEGLIF | 15 | TRBJ2-1 | NA | NA | TRBV6-1
TGTGCCTGGACGCATGGGGGGGAGACCCAGTACTTC | CAWTHGGETQYF | 12 | TRBJ2-5 | NA | NA | TRBV30
TGCGCCAGCAGCTCGGACCCCTTCGCTGGAAACACCATATATTTT | CASSSDPFAGNTIYF | 15 | TRBJ1-3 | NA | NA | TRBV5-1
TGTGCCAGCAGCAATTCTACGGGGGGCCACTACGAGCAGTACTTC | CASSNSTGGHYEQYF | 15 | TRBJ2-7 | NA | NA | TRBV21-1
TGCGCCAGCAGCGAGGGGGCCAGCTACGAGCAGTACTTC | CASSEGASYEQYF | 13 | TRBJ2-7 | TRBD1 | NA | TRBV4-1
TGTGCCATCAGTGAGTCGAGTTACGTACCTGACAGGCGCCGGGTCTATGGCTACACCTTC | CAISESSYVPDRRRVYGYTF | 20 | TRBJ1-2 | NA | NA | TRBV10-3
TGTGCCAGCAGCGTACAGATCCAAGAGACCCAGTACTTC | CASSVQIQETQYF | 13 | TRBJ2-5 | NA | NA | TRBV9
TGTGCCAGCAGCCCCGGCCTTACAGGGACCGGGGAGCTGTTTTTT | CASSPGLTGTGELFF | 15 | TRBJ2-2 | NA | NA | TRBV11-3
TGTGCCTGGAGTCCCTCTAGCGTAACCGGGGAGCTGTTTTTT | CAWSPSSVTGELFF | 14 | TRBJ2-2 | NA | few | TRBV30
TGTGCCAGCAGTGAGGACTGGAATTATAGCAATCAGCCCCAGCATTTT | CASSEDWNYSNQPQHF | 16 | TRBJ1-5 | NA | NA | TRBV6-1
TGCGCCAGCAGCCAAGTTGAACTAGCCTACGAGCAGTACTTC | CASSQVELAYEQYF | 14 | TRBJ2-7 | NA | NA | TRBV4-1
TGTGCCAGCAGTTTATTATCCCGGACTAGCAGAGAGACCCAGTACTTC | CASSLLSRTSRETQYF | 16 | TRBJ2-5 | TRBD2 | NA | TRBV28
TGCGCCAGCAGCTTGGGCAGGGGAGGATCTAACTATGGCTACACCTTC | CASSLGRGGSNYGYTF | 16 | TRBJ1-2 | NA | NA | TRBV5-1
TGTGCCAGCATGAACACTGACGGGGTCGATACGCAGTATTTT | CASMNTDGVDTQYF | 14 | TRBJ2-3 | NA | NA | TRBV6-1
TGCGCCAGCAGCTTCTTCGGGCTAGACGAGACCCAGTACTTC | CASSFFGLDETQYF | 14 | TRBJ2-5 | NA | NA | TRBV5-1
TGTGCCAGCAGCTACGCAGCGGGAGTTGTCTATGGCTACACCTTC | CASSYAAGVVYGYTF | 15 | TRBJ1-2 | NA | NA | TRBV6-5
TGTGCCAGCAGCTTAGTTCTGGGGCCTAGCTCCTACGAGCAGTACTTC | CASSLVLGPSSYEQYF | 16 | TRBJ2-7 | NA | NA | TRBV7-2